A selection of T cell receptor beta chains follows, all from one sample in a study of PD-L1 blockade in urothelial cancer. Only in-frame clones appear in the TCRdb table, and some are missing; sequencing was by immunoSEQ multiplex PCR. The sample comprises roughly 74,000 clones, about nine tenths of which are singletons, and around 5% rests with the top ten. Sequenced material: PBMCs, taken around atezolizumab (anti-PD-L1) treatment. The source of these receptors is an older woman with urothelial cancer. Each CDR3 is given with its conserved first and last residue. The D gene is left open where the match is weak. Size tells how often a clone was seen (once, few, many) or the class of an expanded clone, and some rows leave it out.

V: TRBV2
D: .
J: TRBJ1-1
size: .
CDR3: CASTLSKGWRVGAFF
DNA: TGTGCCAGCACACTCTCAAAAGGGTGGCGGGTGGGAGCTTTCTTT

V: TRBV5-1
D: TRBD2
J: TRBJ2-1
size: .
CDR3: CASSLNGLAGYNEQFF
DNA: TGCGCCAGCAGCTTGAACGGACTAGCGGGATACAATGAGCAGTTCTTC

V: TRBV13
D: .
J: TRBJ1-4
size: .
CDR3: CASSLGGAGPIREKLFF
DNA: TGTGCCAGCAGCTTAGGGGGGGCAGGGCCGATTAGAGAAAAACTGTTTTTT

V: TRBV5-6
D: TRBD1
J: TRBJ2-3
size: .
CDR3: CASSEGASWGPDTQYF
DNA: TGTGCCAGCAGCGAGGGGGCTAGTTGGGGCCCAGATACGCAGTATTTT

V: TRBV5-1
D: .
J: TRBJ2-3
size: .
CDR3: CASSLVWIARKDTDTQYF
DNA: TGCGCCAGCAGCTTGGTCTGGATAGCCCGAAAAGACACAGATACGCAGTATTTT

V: TRBV29-1
D: .
J: TRBJ2-7
size: .
CDR3: CSVETGSLDEQYF
DNA: TGCAGCGTTGAAACAGGGAGTCTGGACGAGCAGTACTTC

V: TRBV18
D: .
J: TRBJ1-5
size: .
CDR3: CASSPGGGQPQHF
DNA: TGTGCCAGCTCACCAGGGGGCGGTCAGCCCCAGCATTTT

V: TRBV28
D: .
J: TRBJ2-7
size: once
CDR3: CASSLFGDTAPHEQYF
DNA: TGTGCCAGCAGTTTATTTGGGGACACGGCTCCTCACGAGCAGTACTTC

V: TRBV6-1
D: TRBD1
J: TRBJ2-3
size: once
CDR3: CASSIQGSSTDTQYF
DNA: TGTGCCAGCAGTATACAGGGGTCCAGCACAGATACGCAGTATTTT

V: TRBV7-9
D: .
J: TRBJ1-2
size: .
CDR3: CASSPRVELGNGYTF
DNA: TGTGCCAGCAGCCCACGGGTCGAACTCGGGAATGGCTACACCTTC

V: TRBV13
D: .
J: TRBJ2-1
size: .
CDR3: CASSRQGGSYNEQFF
DNA: TGTGCCAGCAGCCGACAGGGAGGCTCCTACAATGAGCAGTTCTTC

V: TRBV5-6
D: .
J: TRBJ1-2
size: .
CDR3: CASTGDNYGYTF
DNA: TGTGCCAGCACCGGGGATAACTATGGCTACACCTTC

V: TRBV2
D: .
J: TRBJ2-5
size: once
CDR3: CASSDRRSTETQYF
DNA: TGTGCCAGCAGTGACAGGCGAAGTACGGAGACCCAGTACTTC

V: TRBV7-2
D: TRBD1
J: TRBJ1-1
size: .
CDR3: CASSLDRGRGRSTEAFF
DNA: TGTGCCAGCAGCTTAGACAGAGGCAGGGGGCGTTCTACTGAAGCTTTCTTT

V: TRBV5-4
D: .
J: TRBJ2-5
size: .
CDR3: CASSGGGGQETQYF
DNA: TGTGCCAGCAGCGGGGGAGGGGGTCAAGAGACCCAGTACTTC

V: TRBV19
D: TRBD1
J: TRBJ2-2
size: .
CDR3: CASSIEGTGGGELFF
DNA: TGTGCCAGTAGTATAGAAGGGACAGGGGGCGGGGAGCTGTTTTTT

V: TRBV28
D: .
J: TRBJ2-7
size: .
CDR3: CASSISSGGEQYF
DNA: TGTGCCAGCAGTATCTCTTCCGGAGGGGAGCAGTACTTC

V: TRBV5-1
D: .
J: TRBJ2-3
size: .
CDR3: CASSARQDSTDTQYF
DNA: TGCGCCAGCAGCGCCCGACAGGATAGCACAGATACGCAGTATTTT

V: TRBV21-1
D: .
J: TRBJ2-5
size: .
CDR3: CASSGRGGPKTQYF
DNA: TGTGCCAGCAGCGGAAGGGGAGGGCCCAAGACCCAGTACTTC

V: TRBV7-9
D: TRBD1
J: TRBJ1-5
size: few
CDR3: CASSEQGAGQPQHF
DNA: TGTGCCAGCAGCGAGCAGGGGGCCGGGCAGCCCCAGCATTTT

V: TRBV6-1
D: TRBD1
J: TRBJ1-2
size: .
CDR3: CASAGTGDYGYTF
DNA: TGTGCCAGCGCCGGGACAGGGGATTATGGCTACACCTTC

V: TRBV5-1
D: .
J: TRBJ2-7
size: .
CDR3: CASSPSGVRYEQYF
DNA: TGCGCCAGCAGCCCGTCCGGGGTTCGATACGAGCAGTACTTC

V: TRBV7-2
D: TRBD1
J: TRBJ1-1
size: .
CDR3: CASKRQGENTEAFF
DNA: TGTGCCAGCAAACGACAGGGGGAAAACACTGAAGCTTTCTTT

V: TRBV6-6
D: .
J: TRBJ2-1
size: .
CDR3: CASSRLTASYNEQFF
DNA: TGTGCCAGCAGTCGATTGACAGCCTCCTACAATGAGCAGTTCTTC

V: TRBV11-2
D: .
J: TRBJ2-5
size: .
CDR3: CASTPGWQKETQYF
DNA: TGTGCCAGCACCCCAGGGTGGCAGAAAGAGACCCAGTACTTC

V: TRBV5-4
D: TRBD2
J: TRBJ2-1
size: .
CDR3: CASSSQATSDYNEQFF
DNA: TGTGCCAGCAGCTCGCAGGCCACTAGCGATTACAATGAGCAGTTCTTC

V: TRBV18
D: .
J: TRBJ1-2
size: .
CDR3: CASSPQEFDYGYTF
DNA: TGTGCCAGCTCACCACAGGAGTTCGACTATGGCTACACCTTC

V: TRBV18
D: .
J: TRBJ2-7
size: .
CDR3: CASSPRQGGTYEQYF
DNA: TGTGCCAGCTCACCACGACAGGGAGGCACCTACGAGCAGTACTTC

V: TRBV19
D: .
J: TRBJ1-5
size: .
CDR3: CASSILQQPQHF
DNA: TGTGCCAGTAGTATACTACAGCAGCCCCAGCATTTT

V: TRBV5-1
D: .
J: TRBJ1-2
size: few
CDR3: CASSFGREVYGYTF
DNA: TGCGCCAGCAGCTTCGGCAGGGAAGTCTATGGCTACACCTTC

V: TRBV2
D: TRBD1
J: TRBJ2-2
size: .
CDR3: CASRVQGFNTGELFF
DNA: TGTGCCAGCAGGGTACAGGGGTTCAACACCGGGGAGCTGTTTTTT

V: TRBV9
D: TRBD2
J: TRBJ2-2
size: .
CDR3: CASSVTSGTGELFF
DNA: TGTGCCAGCAGCGTAACTAGCGGCACCGGGGAGCTGTTTTTT

V: TRBV7-2
D: TRBD2
J: TRBJ2-5
size: .
CDR3: CASSTGGWYQETQYF
DNA: TGTGCCAGCAGTACGGGGGGTTGGTACCAAGAGACCCAGTACTTC

V: TRBV7-9
D: .
J: TRBJ2-2
size: .
CDR3: CASSARTAGELFF
DNA: TGTGCCAGCAGCGCCAGGACAGCCGGGGAGCTGTTTTTT

V: TRBV7-9
D: TRBD2
J: TRBJ2-1
size: once
CDR3: CASSPSAGAYNEQFF
DNA: TGTGCCAGCAGCCCCTCAGCGGGGGCCTACAATGAGCAGTTCTTC

V: TRBV6-1
D: TRBD2
J: TRBJ2-7
size: once
CDR3: CASSGTSGAYEQYF
DNA: TGTGCCAGCAGCGGGACTAGCGGGGCCTACGAGCAGTACTTC

V: TRBV6-5
D: .
J: TRBJ1-1
size: .
CDR3: CASSYSSRQGSSKAFF
DNA: TGTGCCAGCAGTTACTCGTCTCGTCAGGGGTCCAGCAAAGCTTTCTTT

V: TRBV28
D: TRBD1
J: TRBJ1-5
size: .
CDR3: CASSRTGGATNQPQHF
DNA: TGTGCCAGCAGTCGGACAGGGGGCGCAACGAATCAGCCCCAGCATTTT

V: TRBV5-1
D: TRBD1
J: TRBJ2-7
size: .
CDR3: CASASPGQAPEQYF
DNA: TGCGCCAGCGCTAGTCCGGGACAGGCGCCCGAGCAGTACTTC

V: TRBV7-3
D: .
J: TRBJ2-2
size: .
CDR3: CASKEGPDTGELFF
DNA: TGTGCCAGCAAGGAGGGCCCCGACACCGGGGAGCTGTTTTTT

V: TRBV5-1
D: TRBD1
J: TRBJ2-3
size: .
CDR3: CASSLGQGSPQYF
DNA: TGCGCCAGCAGCTTGGGACAGGGTTCTCCGCAGTATTTT

V: TRBV7-2
D: TRBD1
J: TRBJ1-2
size: .
CDR3: CASSVGTGGDYGYTF
DNA: TGTGCCAGCAGCGTCGGGACAGGGGGTGACTATGGCTACACCTTC

V: TRBV18
D: TRBD2
J: TRBJ2-1
size: .
CDR3: CASSPGTSGGGYNEQFF
DNA: TGTGCCAGCTCACCCGGGACTAGCGGGGGAGGCTACAATGAGCAGTTCTTC

V: TRBV5-1
D: TRBD2
J: TRBJ2-1
size: .
CDR3: CASSAGLAVNEQFF
DNA: TGCGCCAGCAGCGCGGGACTAGCGGTCAATGAGCAGTTCTTC

V: TRBV5-4
D: .
J: TRBJ2-5
size: .
CDR3: CASSLATGRETQYF
DNA: TGTGCCAGCAGCTTGGCCACGGGTCGGGAGACCCAGTACTTC

V: TRBV29-1
D: .
J: TRBJ1-2
size: .
CDR3: CSVQNSDYGYTF
DNA: TGCAGCGTTCAAAATAGCGATTATGGCTACACCTTC

V: TRBV12-5
D: TRBD1
J: TRBJ1-1
size: .
CDR3: CASGLGTGGGEAFF
DNA: TGTGCTAGTGGTTTGGGGACAGGGGGAGGCGAAGCTTTCTTT

V: TRBV30
D: .
J: TRBJ2-6
size: .
CDR3: CAWSRGGANVLTF
DNA: TGTGCCTGGAGCCGAGGTGGGGCCAACGTCCTGACTTTC

V: TRBV6-6
D: TRBD2
J: TRBJ2-1
size: once
CDR3: CASSAGTTNEQFF
DNA: TGTGCCAGCAGTGCCGGGACTACCAATGAGCAGTTCTTC

V: TRBV7-3
D: .
J: TRBJ2-6
size: .
CDR3: CASREQGAGANVLTF
DNA: TGTGCCAGCAGAGAACAGGGTGCTGGGGCCAACGTCCTGACTTTC

V: TRBV6-1
D: .
J: TRBJ2-7
size: .
CDR3: CASSEADSETYEQYF
DNA: TGTGCCAGCAGTGAAGCGGACTCAGAGACCTACGAGCAGTACTTC

V: TRBV10-1
D: .
J: TRBJ1-3
size: few
CDR3: CASRGDSGNTIYF
DNA: TGCGCCAGCAGAGGGGACTCTGGAAACACCATATATTTT

V: TRBV6-1
D: TRBD1
J: TRBJ2-7
size: .
CDR3: CASSEGDREDEQYF
DNA: TGTGCCAGCAGTGAAGGGGACAGGGAAGACGAGCAGTACTTC